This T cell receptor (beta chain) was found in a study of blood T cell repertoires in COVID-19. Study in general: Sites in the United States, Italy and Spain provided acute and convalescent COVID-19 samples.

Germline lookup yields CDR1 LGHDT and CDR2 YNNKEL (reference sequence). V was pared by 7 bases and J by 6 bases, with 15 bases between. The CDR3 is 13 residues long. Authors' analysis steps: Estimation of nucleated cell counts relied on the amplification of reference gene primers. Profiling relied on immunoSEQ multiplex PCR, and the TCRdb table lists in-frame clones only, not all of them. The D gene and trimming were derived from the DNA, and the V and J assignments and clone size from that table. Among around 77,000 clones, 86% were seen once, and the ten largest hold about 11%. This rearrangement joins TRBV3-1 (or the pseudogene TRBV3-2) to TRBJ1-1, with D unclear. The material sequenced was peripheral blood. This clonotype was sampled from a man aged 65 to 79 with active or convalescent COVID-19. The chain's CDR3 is CASKSELMAEAFF. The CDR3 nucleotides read TGTGCCAGCAAAAGTGAGCTGATGGCTGAAGCTTTCTTT.